This record concerns one T cell receptor beta chain sequence. Its antigen remains unidentified. This record comes from a study of immune heterogeneity within non-small cell lung tumors. Study background: The composition of the tumors was several squamous cell carcinomas, 10 non-squamous carcinomas and 1 not otherwise specified.

Template input, which was bulk tumor genomic DNA, totaled 600 to 700 ng per sample. Several biopsies per primary tumor, spaced far apart, were taken during surgery. Patients underwent curative surgery for non-small cell lung cancer (untreated and newly diagnosed). All donors had received a new diagnosis of non-small cell lung cancer and were undergoing surgery with curative intent. Amplification of the TCR beta CDR3 was achieved through multiplex PCR with 32 V and 13 J primers. TCRdb ran MiXCR on the multiplex PCR reads and lists one entry per CDR3 protein. The sample lists 9,500 to 13,000 distinct CDR3 sequences; 30% were seen once. Germline values: CDR1 SGHVS, CDR2 FNYEAQ. The CDR3 is made up of 14 amino acids. V was cut by 7 bases and J by 8 bases, with 18 bases left in between. The study's findings and limits: A moderate but significant correlation was found, linking local T-cell clonality with local tumor mutational burden (R roughly 0.35). Identical dominant CDR3 beta clonotypes were found recurring across a patient's tumor sites, along with site-unique high-frequency clones.

The sample consisted of lung tumor tissue. The chain combines TRBV7-6 with TRBJ2-1, with D possibly TRBD1 on 5 matching bases. This sequence originates from a woman aged 50 to 60 with non-small cell lung cancer. CDR3 nucleotides: TGTGCCAGCACACCAGGACAATTGTCCTATGAGCAGTTCTTC. Protein sequence: CASTPGQLSYEQFF.